The 27 T cell receptor beta chains given below trace back to one sample, sequenced in a study of identical twins. One entry per CDR3 protein results from TCRdb running MiXCR on the 5' RACE reads. The table records around 1.7 million distinct CDR3 sequences, 32% of them present only once. Source material: cord blood. The receptors come from a newborn girl in good health.

This clonotype was detected many times. The V gene is TRBV4-1, the J gene TRBJ2-4; possibly TRBD2 for D (5 bases). V lost 5 bases, J lost 8 bases, and 22 bases lay in between. The germline CDR1 and CDR2 sequences are MGHRA and YSYEKL. There are 16 residues in the CDR3. The CDR3 DNA reads TGCGCCAGCAGCTCAGTAGGGAATCGGAGGAGCCACATTCAGTACTTC. As protein: CASSSVGNRRSHIQYF.

The V call is TRBV5-5, the J call TRBJ2-7; D is undetermined. This CDR3 region has 16 residues. The ends were cut back, 2 bases at V and 2 bases at J, with 17 bases in the middle. In germline, CDR1 is SGHKS, CDR2 YYEKEE (reference sequence). CDR3 loop: CASSFSERSLTYEQYF. The CDR3 DNA reads as TGTGCCAGCAGCTTCAGTGAACGATCCCTCACCTACGAGCAGTACTTC.

This clonotype has just a few counts. The chain couples TRBV20-1 to TRBJ2-4, with D tentatively TRBD2 (5 bases). Trimming left V 6 bases short and J 6 bases short, with 15 bases between. Per germline, CDR1 DFQATT and CDR2 SNEGSKA (reference sequence). The CDR3 is 13 residues long. CDR3 nucleotide sequence: TGCAGTGCCTTGGACTTAAGGAGAAACATTCAGTACTTC. Translated: CSALDLRRNIQYF.

The chain is built from TRBV4-1 and TRBJ1-4, with D hard to call. This CDR3 has 16 amino acids. Germline-derived CDR1 and CDR2 are MGHRA and YSYEKL. V was trimmed by 1 base and J by 0 bases, leaving 9 bases between them. The CDR3 region has the DNA TGCGCCAGCAGCCAAGTAGGGATTGCAACTAATGAAAAACTGTTTTTT. Translation gives CASSQVGIATNEKLFF.

The J gene is TRBJ1-5, the V gene TRBV2; D uncertain. The CDR3 extends over 15 amino acids. Germline CDR1 SNHLY, CDR2 FYNNEI. Trimming took 3 bases from V and 0 from J, leaving 9 bases between them. The CDR3 reads CASSDGMRSNQPQHF. The CDR3 nucleotides read TGTGCCAGCAGTGACGGTATGCGTAGCAATCAGCCCCAGCATTTT.

This chain joins TRBV6-4 and TRBJ1-4; no firm D call. V lost 11 bases to trimming and J lost 4 bases, with 14 bases between them. This CDR3 is 13 amino acids long. Germline CDR1 reads MRHNA; CDR2 reads SNTAGT. The CDR3 protein is CAPLPADNEKLFF. The CDR3 bases are TGTGCCCCCCTGCCGGCGGATAATGAAAAACTGTTTTTT.

This clonotype was counted between two and nine times. CDR3 residues: CASSFGQVHYNEQFF. In DNA form, the CDR3 reads TGTGCCAGCAGTTTCGGGCAGGTTCACTACAATGAGCAGTTCTTC. This chain links TRBV12-3 or TRBV12-4 with TRBJ2-1, with D unclear. V lost 3 bases and J lost 3, with 12 bases in between. The CDR3 extends over 15 amino acids.

In this sample, this clonotype turned up a few times. V gene TRBV28 combines with J gene TRBJ2-5; 8 positions agree with TRBD2. J was trimmed by 1 base and V by 5 bases; bases with no gene match: 9. CDR1 is MDHEN, CDR2 SYDVKM, per germline. This CDR3 is 16 amino acids long. The CDR3 spells CASSPPLTSAQETQYF. As DNA, the CDR3 is TGTGCCAGCAGTCCCCCATTGACTAGCGCCCAAGAGACCCAGTACTTC.

This clonotype occurred a few times. V usage is TRBV12-3 or TRBV12-4 and J usage is TRBJ1-2, with D perhaps matching TRBD1 (6 bases). The CDR3 covers 15 residues. The V and J ends lost 2 bases and 0 bases respectively, with 10 bases between them. CDR3 sequence reads: CASSLRAGANYGYTF. In nucleotides, the CDR3 is TGTGCCAGCAGTTTAAGGGCAGGGGCTAACTATGGCTACACCTTC.

This clonotype was detected only a few times. The chain recombines TRBV20-1 with TRBJ2-5, with D unclear. Germline loops: CDR1 DFQATT, CDR2 SNEGSKA (reference sequence). V was trimmed by 1 base and J by 4 bases, leaving 19 bases between them. The CDR3 covers 16 residues. The CDR3 loop is CSARGGAAFLRETQYF. DNA for the CDR3: TGCAGTGCTAGAGGAGGAGCAGCTTTTCTCAGAGAGACCCAGTACTTC.

This clonotype was detected ten times or more. The chain uses TRBV29-1 and TRBJ1-2; tentatively, D is TRBD1 (6 bases). In germline, CDR1 is SQVTM, CDR2 ANQGSEA. V lost 1 base to trimming and J lost 4 bases, with 13 bases between them. The CDR3 totals 14 residues. The CDR3 spells CSVEGLGGSYGYTF. In DNA, the CDR3 is TGCAGCGTTGAAGGGCTAGGGGGATCCTATGGCTACACCTTC.

The chain recombines TRBV25-1 with TRBJ2-5; D possibly uses TRBD1 or TRBD2 (5 bases each). The CDR3 is made up of 16 amino acids. Germline V lookup: CDR1 MGHDK, CDR2 SYGVNS. With 0 bases removed from V and 1 base from J, the gap between germline ends came to 12 bases. CDR3 nucleotide sequence: TGTGCCAGCAGTGAATATCGAGGGGCAGTCCAAGAGACCCAGTACTTC. Translated, it gives CASSEYRGAVQETQYF.

This clonotype was picked up a small number of times. The chain joins TRBV7-6 to TRBJ1-6, with D maybe TRBD1 (5 bases). Trimming left V 4 bases short and J 10 bases short, with 11 bases between. The CDR3 totals 13 residues. From germline, CDR1 is SGHVS and CDR2 FNYEAQ. The CDR3 reads CASSSARASPLHF. The CDR3 nucleotides are TGTGCCAGCAGCTCGGCCAGGGCATCACCCCTCCACTTT.

Details on this clonotype: No conserved phenylalanine or tryptophan ends this CDR3, so it is likely a read error. The V gene is TRBV20-1, the J gene TRBJ2-1; D ambiguous. Per germline, CDR1 DFQATT and CDR2 SNEGSKA (reference sequence). The CDR3 runs 12 residues. V shed 0 bases and J shed 7 bases, with 7 bases lying between them. The CDR3 DNA is TGCAGTGCTAGAGATGGCGAGAATGAGCAGTTCTAC. Its translation is CSARDGENEQFY.

This rearrangement joins TRBV20-1 to TRBJ2-7; TRBD2 is a possible D gene (6 bases). Germline CDR1 reads DFQATT; CDR2 reads SNEGSKA (reference sequence). The CDR3 is 14 amino acids. Trimming cost V 0 bases and J 1 base, with 10 bases left between them. CDR3 amino acids: CSAREGGLSYEQYF. Here the CDR3 DNA reads TGCAGTGCTAGAGAGGGGGGATTGTCCTACGAGCAGTACTTC.

The chain uses TRBV10-2 and TRBJ2-1; 11 bases are shared with TRBD2. Germline-derived CDR1 and CDR2 are WSHSY and SAAADI. The CDR3 covers 14 residues. The trim removed 7 bases at V and 8 bases at J, leaving 7 bases unmatched. CDR3 residues: CASNRLAGGDEQFF. The CDR3 region has the DNA TGCGCCAGCAATCGGCTAGCGGGGGGTGATGAGCAGTTCTTC.

The J gene is TRBJ2-2, the V gene TRBV20-1, with TRBD1 identical over 7 bases. J was trimmed by 7 bases and V by 7 bases; bases with no gene match: 3. Germline V lookup: CDR1 DFQATT, CDR2 SNEGSKA (reference sequence). This CDR3 contains 11 residues. The CDR3 nucleotides are TGCAGTGTACAGGGGAACGGGGAGCTGTTTTTT. Its translation: CSVQGNGELFF.

In its sample, this clonotype was seen many times. The genes are TRBV9 and TRBJ2-3; 8 nucleotides match TRBD2. CDR3 length: 15 residues. The V gene end was trimmed by 0 bases and the J gene end by 1 base; junction bases not matched to a gene: 1. CDR1 and CDR2 from the germline V gene are SGDLS and YYNGEE. The CDR3 protein is CASSVAGGGTDTQYF. The CDR3 region has the DNA TGTGCCAGCAGCGTAGCGGGGGGGGGCACAGATACGCAGTATTTT. The entire variable domain, with the rest obtained from reference TRBV9 and TRBJ2-3, is as follows: DSGVTQTPKHLITATGQRVTLRCSPRSGDLSVYWYQQSLDQGLQFLIQYYNGEERAKGNILERFSAQQFPDLHSELNLSSLELGDSALYFCASSVAGGGTDTQYFGPGTRLTVL.

This clonotype was seen only once. V gene TRBV6-5 combines with J gene TRBJ1-4, with D possibly TRBD1 on 5 matching bases. The CDR3 extends over 13 amino acids. Trimming shortened V by 6 bases and J by 8 bases, and 13 bases separated the two germline ends. Germline CDR1 is MNHEY and CDR2 is SVGAGI. CDR3 nucleotide sequence: TGTGCCAGCAGACGATCCGGGACGGAAAAACTGTTTTTT. This translates into CASRRSGTEKLFF.

CDR3 loop: CASSRHRFGTDTQYF. The CDR3, as DNA: TGTGCCAGCAGCCGACACAGGTTCGGCACAGATACGCAGTATTTT. The chain carries TRBV5-6 and TRBJ2-3; D is perhaps TRBD1 (5 bases). The length of the CDR3 is 15 residues. Germline values: CDR1 SGHDT, CDR2 YYEEEE. The germline V and J ends were trimmed by 4 bases and 1 base, with 13 bases remaining between them. Based on the CDR3 plus reference TRBV5-6 and TRBJ2-3, the full variable domain is DAGVTQSPTHLIKTRGQQVTLRCSPKSGHDTVSWYQQALGQGPQFIFQYYEEEERQRGNFPDRFSGHQFPNYSSELNVNALLLGDSALYLCASSRHRFGTDTQYFGPGTRLTVL.

The V gene is TRBV5-1, the J gene TRBJ1-1; perhaps TRBD1 as D (5 bases). The CDR3 covers 14 residues. Deletions cut 3 bases from V and 4 bases from J, with 13 bases between. Germline V gene sequence: CDR1 SGHRS, CDR2 YFSETQ. CDR3 DNA: TGCGCCAGCAGCTACCCGGGGGGTGGCACTGAAGCTTTCTTT. Translating gives CASSYPGGGTEAFF.

The rearrangement uses TRBV14 and TRBJ2-3; a weak D match, TRBD1 (6 bases). The CDR3 runs 16 residues. Per the germline V gene, CDR1 is SGHDN and CDR2 is FVKESK. Between the trimmed V and J ends, which lost 2 bases and 0 bases, there was a span of 12 bases. CDR3 region: CASSQWGRGSTDTQYF. CDR3 DNA: TGTGCCAGCAGCCAATGGGGCAGGGGTAGCACAGATACGCAGTATTTT.

This clonotype came up once. For the CDR3, the DNA is TGCGCCAGCAGAGAACAGGGGGATAGCAATCAGCCCCAGCATTTT. Protein sequence: CASREQGDSNQPQHF. J is TRBJ1-5 and V is TRBV10-2; 8 nucleotides match TRBD1. Germline trimming cut 6 bases from V and 0 bases from J; bases unmatched to any gene: 4. There are 15 residues in the CDR3. Looked up from germline, CDR1 is WSHSY and CDR2 is SAAADI.

The chain couples TRBV5-1 to TRBJ2-1; possibly TRBD1 for D (6 bases). V was trimmed by 0 bases and J by 3 bases, leaving 16 bases between them. Germline-derived CDR1 and CDR2 are SGHRS and YFSETQ. The CDR3 is 17 residues long. CDR3 bases: TGCGCCAGCAGCTTGGTTTTTACAGGGATGAGCTACAATGAGCAGTTCTTC. As protein: CASSLVFTGMSYNEQFF.

This clonotype has just a few counts. The rearrangement links TRBV13 to TRBJ2-1; 12 nucleotides agree with TRBD2. Per the germline V gene, CDR1 is PRHDT and CDR2 is FYEKMQ (reference sequence). The CDR3 is made up of 16 amino acids. V shed 4 bases, J shed 7 bases, and the junction held 8 bases outside the gene matches. The CDR3 here is CASSSLPSGRENEQFF. Written as DNA, the CDR3 is TGTGCCAGCAGCTCCCTCCCTAGCGGGAGGGAGAATGAGCAGTTCTTC. Together with reference TRBV13 and TRBJ2-1, the CDR3 gives the full variable domain: AAGVIQSPRHLIKEKRETATLKCYPIPRHDTVYWYQQGPGQDPQFLISFYEKMQSDKGSIPDRFSAQQFSDYHSELNMSSLELGDSALYFCASSSLPSGRENEQFFGPGTRLTVL.

In regard to this clonotype: This clone may be a read error of a much larger clone one base away. The chain links TRBV29-1 to TRBJ2-5, with 8 nucleotides matching TRBD1. The DNA end is a closer match to TRBJ2-7, so the J assignment may be wrong. CDR1 and CDR2 (germline): SQVTM, ANQGSEA. This CDR3 is built from 13 residues. CDR3 in amino acids: CSAGQGQYHEQYF. In DNA form, the CDR3 reads TGCAGCGCCGGACAGGGCCAATACCACGAGCAGTACTTC.

This clonotype turned up a few times. This chain connects TRBV12-5 to TRBJ2-3, with D possibly TRBD2 on 5 matching bases. V was clipped by 3 bases and J by 2 bases, with 9 bases between them. CDR1 and CDR2 (germline): LGHNT, FRNRAP. The CDR3 has 14 residues. CDR3 DNA: TGTGCTAGTGGTTTATCCCGGGACACAGATACGCAGTATTTT. It encodes CASGLSRDTDTQYF. Full variable domain (rest looked up from reference TRBV12-5 and TRBJ2-3): DARVTQTPRHKVTEMGQEVTMRCQPILGHNTVFWYRQTMMQGLELLAYFRNRAPLDDSGMPKDRFSAEMPDATLATLKIQPSEPRDSAVYFCASGLSRDTDTQYFGPGTRLTVL.